The T cell receptor (beta chain) under discussion was sequenced for a study of cytomegalovirus exposure and HLA in healthy donors. About the study: Later, an analysis reported that the 95 to 150 validation repertoires had used the same platform as the roughly 650 first-cohort repertoires. The study, taken as a whole, reports: The study listed roughly 150 cytomegalovirus-associated TCR beta chains. It was reportedly the case that the classifier diagnosed cytomegalovirus status with high specificity and sensitivity.

The donors were members of the validation cohort comprising 100 to 150 subjects, separate from the roughly 730-subject first cohort. About this clone: The antigen remains undetermined.

Trimming took 0 bases from V and 5 from J; bases not matched to a gene: 10. The CDR3 consists of 17 residues. Germline V gene lookup returns CDR1 KGHSH and CDR2 LQKENI. Produced via immunoSEQ multiplex PCR; TCRdb's table is partial and in-frame only. The sample consists of tens of thousands of clones, around 90% of them appearing once. The sequence came from a man aged 18 to 35 in good health and CMV-seronegative. The chain is built from TRBV18 and TRBJ2-7; 10 nucleotides align to TRBD1. The source material was PBMCs. In DNA, the CDR3 is TGTGCCAGCTCACCACCCGGGACAGGGGTGAAGCTAAACGAGCAGTACTTC. This gives the protein CASSPPGTGVKLNEQYF.